This T cell receptor (beta chain) was captured by sequencing in a study of blood T cells in healthy people across ages. Study-level results: With age, beta diversity per million T cells declined roughly linearly, significantly by roughly 40.

The use of a sample-barcoded 5' primer and a J-beta primer mix characterized a second PCR of roughly 7 to 11 cycles. From the 5' RACE reads, TCRdb called clonotypes with MiXCR, one entry per CDR3 protein. The data hold a few hundred thousand distinct CDR3 sequences, with approximately 30% observed a single time. In this sample, this clonotype turned up a few times. The antigen remains unidentified. The TCR sequence derives from a woman between 65 and 79 years old in good health. The sample taken for sequencing was blood.

The CDR3 loop reads CASSLYPSGPYNEQFF. The CDR3 DNA reads as TGTGCCAGCAGCCTCTACCCTAGCGGGCCCTACAATGAGCAGTTCTTC. The chain uses TRBV6-2 or TRBV6-3 and TRBJ2-7, with 8 bases identical to TRBD2. The J call is in doubt because the DNA end fits TRBJ2-1 better. The CDR3 is 16 residues long. Germline V gives CDR1 MNHEY, CDR2 SVGEGT.